This T cell receptor beta chain was profiled in a study of blood T cell repertoires in COVID-19. V was pared by 6 bases and J by 6 bases, with 3 bases of the junction left unmatched. Germline V CDR1 and CDR2: ENHRY, SYGVKD. The CDR3 is made up of 14 amino acids. Repertoires were generated with immunoSEQ multiplex PCR, while TCRdb's copy carries only in-frame clones and drops some. This table holds about 410,000 clones, around 86% found once. Sequenced: peripheral blood. The chain couples TRBV10-3 to TRBJ2-1; TRBD1 matches 12 bases. The sequence was collected from a woman aged 25 to 45 with active or convalescent COVID-19. The CDR3 loop is CAIRPGQGANEQFF. CDR3 DNA sequence: TGTGCCATCAGACCGGGACAGGGGGCCAATGAGCAGTTCTTC.